This T cell receptor beta chain stems from a study of cytomegalovirus exposure and HLA in healthy donors. There are 14 residues in the CDR3. Germline V CDR1 and CDR2: LNHDA, SQIVND (reference sequence). V gave up 5 bases and J gave up 5 bases; unmatched junction bases: 7. Notes on the study in general: TCR beta sequences numbering around 15,000 were associated with HLA alleles at 0.05 false discovery rate in a later analysis. Across all donors, roughly uniform sequencing depth was an assumption of the presence/absence analyses.

This clone occurred once. The antigen is not known. Amplification used 60 Vbeta primers and 13 Jbeta primers. Per the authors' pipeline: As a later analysis found, there were roughly 80 million unique TCR beta chains, of which approximately 10 million were shared. The assay was immunoSEQ multiplex PCR, and TCRdb's table has in-frame clones only and misses some. V and J calls and clone size are as listed in that table; D and trimming were resolved from the DNA. The data contain roughly 190,000 clones, over 75% of them seen just once; the ten biggest clones take up around 3%. The donors gave bone marrow, and they were healthy.

Sample: PBMCs. This chain joins TRBV19 and TRBJ2-7, with 9 bases aligning to TRBD1. This TCR was recovered from a female donor in good health and CMV-seronegative. The CDR3 spells CASSSTGTGNEQYF. The CDR3 bases are TGTGCCAGTAGTTCCACCGGGACAGGGAACGAGCAGTACTTC. The whole variable domain, filled in from reference TRBV19 and TRBJ2-7, reads DGGITQSPKYLFRKEGQNVTLSCEQNLNHDAMYWYRQDPGQGLRLIYYSQIVNDFQKGDIAEGYSVSREKKESFPLTVTSAQKNPTAFYLCASSSTGTGNEQYFGPGTRLTVT.